The T cell receptor beta chain described here comes from a study of T cell responses to AZD1222 COVID-19 vaccine. Overall study findings and caveats: No day 14 peak samples; only post-peak repertoires were characterized. Reportedly, close to half of spike-specific TCRs are directed against unmutated variant regions. The study found vaccine-associated CD4 TCRs spanning spike, dominant at 160-218 and 743-854.

Here immunoSEQ multiplex PCR was the method, and the copy in TCRdb shows in-frame clones only, minus some. The sample consists of about 140,000 clones, roughly 88% of them appearing once. This clone appeared a single time. Its target is unknown. V gave up 4 bases and J gave up 5 bases, with 10 bases separating them. This CDR3 comprises 13 residues. Looked up from germline, CDR1 is SGHNT and CDR2 is YYREEE (reference sequence). The sequence was collected from an adult who received the AZD1222 COVID-19 vaccine. The material sequenced was peripheral blood, taken 28 days after the second AZD1222 dose. The genes are TRBV5-4 and TRBJ1-3; possible D gene TRBD1, 5 bases. The CDR3 nucleotides read TGTGCCAGCAGCCGGGACGGCCGAAACACCATATATTTT. Amino acids: CASSRDGRNTIYF.